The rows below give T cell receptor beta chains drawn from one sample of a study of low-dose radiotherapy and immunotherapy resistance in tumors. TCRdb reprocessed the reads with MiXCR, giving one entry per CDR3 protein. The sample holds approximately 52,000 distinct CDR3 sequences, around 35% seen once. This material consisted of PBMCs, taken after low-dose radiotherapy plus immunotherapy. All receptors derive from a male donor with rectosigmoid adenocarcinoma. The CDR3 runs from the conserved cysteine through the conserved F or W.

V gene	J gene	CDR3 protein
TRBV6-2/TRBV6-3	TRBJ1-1	CASSPDLWNTEAFF
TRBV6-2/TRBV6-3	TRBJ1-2	CASSYDYSYGYTF
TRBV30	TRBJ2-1	CAWSVRGLAGKEQFF
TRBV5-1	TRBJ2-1	CASSLAGEDRDEQFF
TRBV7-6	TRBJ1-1	CASSLTGTAEAFF
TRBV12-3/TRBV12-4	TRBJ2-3	CASSFSRTDTQYF
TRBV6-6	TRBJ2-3	CASSFRVGQNTDTQYF
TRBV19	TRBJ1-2	CASTADYGYTF
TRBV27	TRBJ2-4	CASSLLGGAKNIQYF
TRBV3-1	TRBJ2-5	CASSQEGLAVQETQYF
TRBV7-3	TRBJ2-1	CASSELAGLYNEQFF
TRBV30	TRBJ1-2	CAWSYRLSGQGNYGYTF
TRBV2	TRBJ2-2	CASRDGVGSPGELFF
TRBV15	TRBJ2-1	CATSRLLAGGILGYNEQFF
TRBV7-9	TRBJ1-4	CASRKQGLTNEKLFF
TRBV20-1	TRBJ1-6	CSARPLQEIGVSPLHF
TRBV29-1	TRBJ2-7	CSVEGYSYEQYF
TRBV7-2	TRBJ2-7	CASSSPGRSYEQYF
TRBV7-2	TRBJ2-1	CASSRQLRHSYNEQFF
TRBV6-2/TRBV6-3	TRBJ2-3	CASSSPADTQYF
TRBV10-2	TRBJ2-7	CASSAVGRGVSPYEQYF
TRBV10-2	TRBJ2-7	CASSESPAGLADYEQYF
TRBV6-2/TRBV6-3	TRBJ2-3	CASDTGGYTDTQYF
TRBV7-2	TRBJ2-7	CASSLATGLAYEQYF
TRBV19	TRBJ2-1	CASSLPTGTPHNEQFF
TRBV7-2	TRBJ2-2	CASSLTGGGTGELFFF
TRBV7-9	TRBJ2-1	CASSSRGGAREQFF
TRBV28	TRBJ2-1	CASRRGGANNEQFF
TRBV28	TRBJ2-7	CASYPVMGQENYEQYF
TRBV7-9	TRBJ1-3	CASSLLQLGSGNTIYF
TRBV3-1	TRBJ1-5	CASSQMTGNQPQHF